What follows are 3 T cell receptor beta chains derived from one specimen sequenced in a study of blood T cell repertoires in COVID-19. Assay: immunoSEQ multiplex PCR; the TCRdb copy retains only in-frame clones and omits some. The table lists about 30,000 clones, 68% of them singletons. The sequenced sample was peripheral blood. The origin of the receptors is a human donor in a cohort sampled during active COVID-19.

CDR3 loop: CASSSRGGPNTEAFF. The CDR3 DNA follows: TGTGCCAGCAGCTCCCGGGGGGGACCTAACACTGAAGCTTTCTTT. The chain employs TRBV5-4 and TRBJ1-1, with D perhaps TRBD1 (5 bases). V was trimmed by 3 bases and J by 2 bases, leaving 14 bases between them. This CDR3 region has 15 residues. Germline CDR1 SGHNT, CDR2 YYREEE (reference sequence).

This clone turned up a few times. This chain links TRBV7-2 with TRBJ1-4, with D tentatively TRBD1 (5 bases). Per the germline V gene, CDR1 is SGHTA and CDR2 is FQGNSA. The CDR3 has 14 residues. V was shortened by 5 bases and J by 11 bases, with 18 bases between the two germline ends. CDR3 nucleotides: TGTGCCAGCAGCCTTGTAGGACTGGAGGGGAAACTGTTTTTT. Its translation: CASSLVGLEGKLFF.

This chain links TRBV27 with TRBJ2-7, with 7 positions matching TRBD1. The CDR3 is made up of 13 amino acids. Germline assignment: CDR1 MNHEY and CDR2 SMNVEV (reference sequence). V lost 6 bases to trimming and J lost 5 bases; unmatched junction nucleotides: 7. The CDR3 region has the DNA TGTGCCAGCAGGTCACAGGGGAGCGACGAGCAGTACTTC. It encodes CASRSQGSDEQYF.